The rows below give T cell receptor beta chains drawn from one sample of a study of T cells in Graves' hyperthyroidism and ophthalmopathy. MiXCR was run by TCRdb on the multiplex PCR reads, yielding one entry per CDR3 protein. The sample records a few hundred thousand distinct CDR3 sequences, approximately 14% being singletons. Input material: blood. These receptors came from a woman aged 18 to 35 with Graves' hyperthyroidism. CDR3s include the opening cysteine and the closing phenylalanine or tryptophan. The order of the fields is D gene, clone size, J gene, V gene, CDR3 protein, CDR3 DNA. D genes are given only for firm matches. Clone size appears in some rows only: once, few, many, or a class for an expanded clone.

D: TRBD2; size: few; J: TRBJ2-1; V: TRBV13; CDR3: CASSISSGRALEQFF; DNA: TGTGCCAGCAGCATTTCTAGCGGGAGGGCTCTTGAGCAGTTCTTC
D: TRBD2; size: many; J: TRBJ2-7; V: TRBV6-1; CDR3: CASSSLGLAGVSYEQYF; DNA: TGTGCCAGCAGTTCCCTGGGACTAGCGGGAGTCTCCTACGAGCAGTACTTC
D: NA; size: many; J: TRBJ1-5; V: TRBV30; CDR3: CAWSVGDNQPQHF; DNA: TGTGCCTGGAGTGTAGGGGACAATCAGCCCCAGCATTTT
D: NA; size: many; J: TRBJ1-2; V: TRBV27; CDR3: CASSPYQQGGGYGYTF; DNA: TGTGCCAGCAGTCCATACCAACAGGGAGGAGGCTATGGCTACACCTTC
D: TRBD2; size: many; J: TRBJ2-7; V: TRBV7-6; CDR3: CASSPTSGRTGSHEQYF; DNA: TGTGCCAGCAGCCCGACTAGCGGGAGGACCGGATCACACGAGCAGTACTTC
D: NA; size: many; J: TRBJ2-1; V: TRBV29-1; CDR3: CSVDEARNEQFF; DNA: TGCAGCGTTGATGAGGCCCGAAATGAGCAGTTCTTC
D: NA; size: many; J: TRBJ2-1; V: TRBV5-1; CDR3: CASSLDSNNEQFF; DNA: TGCGCCAGCAGCTTGGACAGTAACAATGAGCAGTTCTTC
D: NA; size: many; J: TRBJ1-4; V: TRBV4-1; CDR3: CASSQDGGGATNEKLFF; DNA: TGCGCCAGCAGCCAAGATGGAGGCGGTGCAACTAATGAAAAACTGTTTTTT
D: NA; size: NA; J: TRBJ1-4; V: TRBV4-1; CDR3: CASSQEPRDHEKLFF; DNA: TGCGCCAGCAGCCAAGAACCCCGTGATCATGAAAAACTGTTTTTT
D: NA; size: few; J: TRBJ2-5; V: TRBV24-1; CDR3: CATSDLSGTQYF; DNA: TGTGCCACCAGTGATTTATCGGGGACCCAGTACTTC
D: NA; size: many; J: TRBJ1-1; V: TRBV5-1; CDR3: CASSLDKNTEAFF; DNA: TGTGCCAGCAGCTTGGACAAGAACACTGAAGCTTTCTTT
D: NA; size: few; J: TRBJ1-4; V: TRBV28; CDR3: CASSSEAPEKLFF; DNA: TGTGCCAGCAGTTCCGAAGCGCCTGAAAAACTGTTTTTT
D: NA; size: few; J: TRBJ1-5; V: TRBV7-8; CDR3: CASSSLGQWRDQPQHF; DNA: TGTGCCAGCAGCTCGCTCGGACAGTGGAGGGATCAGCCCCAGCATTTT
D: TRBD1; size: many; J: TRBJ2-1; V: TRBV4-2; CDR3: CASSPPELEGAGEQFF; DNA: TGTGCCAGCAGCCCCCCCGAACTAGAGGGGGCGGGTGAGCAGTTCTTC
D: NA; size: many; J: TRBJ1-6; V: TRBV12-3/TRBV12-4; CDR3: CASSFGGNNSPLHF; DNA: TGTGCCAGCAGTTTTGGGGGGAATAATTCACCCCTCCACTTT
D: TRBD2; size: NA; J: TRBJ2-5; V: TRBV20-1; CDR3: CSAPGREETQYF; DNA: TGCAGTGCCCCGGGGAGGGAAGAGACCCAGTACTTC
D: NA; size: many; J: TRBJ1-2; V: TRBV28; CDR3: CASSFGYGYTF; DNA: TGTGCCAGCAGCTTCGGGTATGGCTACACCTTC
D: NA; size: few; J: TRBJ1-1; V: TRBV20-1; CDR3: CSAETGKVSEAFF; DNA: TGCAGTGCTGAAACAGGAAAGGTGAGCGAAGCTTTCTTT
D: NA; size: NA; J: TRBJ2-2; V: TRBV20-1; CDR3: CSARGPPDSTNTGELFF; DNA: TGCAGTGCTAGAGGCCCACCCGACAGCACGAACACCGGGGAGCTGTTTTTT
D: TRBD1; size: many; J: TRBJ1-1; V: TRBV27; CDR3: CASSLSTGVGTEAFF; DNA: TGTGCCAGCAGTTTATCTACAGGGGTAGGCACTGAAGCTTTCTTT
D: NA; size: few; J: TRBJ2-2; V: TRBV6-2/TRBV6-3; CDR3: CASSYSWTANTGELFF; DNA: TGTGCCAGCAGTTATAGCTGGACAGCGAACACCGGGGAGCTGTTTTTT
D: NA; size: few; J: TRBJ1-5; V: TRBV7-3; CDR3: CASSPVRGPLYQPQHF; DNA: TGTGCCAGCAGCCCCGTTAGGGGCCCTCTCTATCAGCCCCAGCATTTT
D: NA; size: NA; J: TRBJ2-2; V: TRBV6-1; CDR3: CASKGQPNTGELFF; DNA: TGTGCCAGCAAGGGGCAACCGAACACCGGGGAGCTGTTTTTT
D: TRBD2; size: few; J: TRBJ2-1; V: TRBV7-9; CDR3: CASSLASGRIEQFF; DNA: TGTGCCAGCAGCTTAGCCAGCGGGAGAATTGAGCAGTTCTTC
D: TRBD1; size: many; J: TRBJ1-6; V: TRBV28; CDR3: CASSLDRGPSPLHF; DNA: TGTGCCAGCAGCTTGGACAGGGGGCCCTCACCCCTCCACTTT
D: NA; size: NA; J: TRBJ2-1; V: TRBV15; CDR3: CATSREGTSSYNEQFF; DNA: TGTGCCACCAGCAGAGAAGGGACGAGCTCCTACAATGAGCAGTTCTTC
D: NA; size: few; J: TRBJ1-5; V: TRBV2; CDR3: CASREDPHNQPQHF; DNA: TGTGCCAGCAGGGAGGACCCCCACAATCAGCCCCAGCATTTT
D: NA; size: few; J: TRBJ1-2; V: TRBV10-3; CDR3: CAISGDRNYGYTF; DNA: TGTGCCATCAGTGGAGACAGGAACTATGGCTACACCTTC
D: TRBD1; size: many; J: TRBJ1-2; V: TRBV12-3/TRBV12-4; CDR3: CASRYRTGIDGYTF; DNA: TGTGCCAGCAGATATAGGACAGGGATTGATGGCTACACCTTC
D: NA; size: many; J: TRBJ2-1; V: TRBV7-8; CDR3: CASSLGSLGSDEQFF; DNA: TGTGCCAGCAGCTTAGGCTCTCTAGGGTCCGATGAGCAGTTCTTC
D: NA; size: few; J: TRBJ2-2; V: TRBV20-1; CDR3: CSARAGSISGELFF; DNA: TGCAGTGCTAGAGCCGGGAGTATATCCGGGGAGCTGTTTTTT
D: NA; size: many; J: TRBJ2-3; V: TRBV12-3/TRBV12-4; CDR3: CASTVGEGTSADTQYF; DNA: TGTGCCAGCACCGTGGGTGAGGGAACGAGTGCCGATACGCAGTATTTT
D: TRBD1; size: NA; J: TRBJ1-4; V: TRBV10-3; CDR3: CATGTGSQGQKLFF; DNA: TGTGCCACCGGGACAGGGTCCCAGGGTCAAAAACTGTTTTTT
D: NA; size: many; J: TRBJ2-7; V: TRBV20-1; CDR3: CSARDHSSLSYEQYF; DNA: TGCAGTGCTAGAGATCACAGCAGTCTCTCCTACGAGCAGTACTTC
D: NA; size: few; J: TRBJ2-5; V: TRBV6-6; CDR3: CASSYSYRQETQYF; DNA: TGTGCCAGCAGTTACTCGTATCGGCAAGAGACCCAGTACTTC
D: NA; size: many; J: TRBJ1-2; V: TRBV5-1; CDR3: CASSSEGVYGYTF; DNA: TGCGCCAGCAGCTCGGAGGGTGTCTATGGCTACACCTTC
D: NA; size: NA; J: TRBJ1-3; V: TRBV7-2; CDR3: CASSSHIASGNTIYF; DNA: TGTGCCAGCAGCTCGCACATAGCTTCTGGAAACACCATATATTTT
D: NA; size: few; J: TRBJ1-5; V: TRBV28; CDR3: CASSNDGSNQPQHF; DNA: TGTGCCAGCAGTAACGACGGTAGCAATCAGCCCCAGCATTTT
D: TRBD1; size: many; J: TRBJ1-2; V: TRBV5-5; CDR3: CASSRDRDYGYTF; DNA: TGTGCCAGCAGCCGTGACAGGGACTATGGCTACACCTTC
D: TRBD1; size: many; J: TRBJ1-6; V: TRBV18; CDR3: CASSPGGTGSSPLHF; DNA: TGTGCCAGCTCACCGGGCGGGACAGGGTCTTCACCCCTCCACTTT
D: NA; size: many; J: TRBJ1-2; V: TRBV28; CDR3: CASSFSEGDGYTF; DNA: TGTGCCAGCAGTTTTTCTGAGGGAGATGGCTACACCTTC
D: TRBD2; size: NA; J: TRBJ2-1; V: TRBV28; CDR3: CASSRPGTSAFREQFF; DNA: TGTGCCAGCAGTCGCCCCGGGACTAGCGCGTTTAGGGAGCAGTTCTTC
D: TRBD1; size: many; J: TRBJ2-7; V: TRBV11-1; CDR3: CAGSLADRGGYEQYF; DNA: TGTGCCGGCAGCTTGGCGGACAGGGGGGGCTACGAGCAGTACTTC
D: TRBD1; size: many; J: TRBJ2-1; V: TRBV7-3; CDR3: CASSQGALPNEQFF; DNA: TGTGCCAGCAGCCAGGGGGCCCTTCCCAATGAGCAGTTCTTC
D: NA; size: many; J: TRBJ2-1; V: TRBV12-3/TRBV12-4; CDR3: CATAIWGGKYNEQFF; DNA: TGTGCCACCGCGATATGGGGCGGAAAATACAATGAGCAGTTCTTC
D: NA; size: many; J: TRBJ1-1; V: TRBV30; CDR3: CAWSMDFLNTEAFF; DNA: TGTGCCTGGAGTATGGATTTCCTGAACACTGAAGCTTTCTTT
D: TRBD1; size: many; J: TRBJ2-7; V: TRBV20-1; CDR3: CSAPGQENYEQYF; DNA: TGCAGTGCACCGGGACAGGAGAACTACGAGCAGTACTTC
D: TRBD2; size: few; J: TRBJ2-7; V: TRBV11-2; CDR3: CASSLLAGGHEQYF; DNA: TGTGCCAGCAGCTTACTAGCGGGAGGTCACGAGCAGTACTTC
D: TRBD2; size: NA; J: TRBJ2-1; V: TRBV5-4; CDR3: CASSRGGTSRYNEQFF; DNA: TGTGCCAGCAGCCGTGGCGGGACTAGCCGGTACAATGAGCAGTTCTTC
D: NA; size: many; J: TRBJ2-7; V: TRBV28; CDR3: CASLPGRASYEQYF; DNA: TGTGCCAGCCTCCCGGGCAGGGCCTCCTACGAGCAGTACTTC
D: TRBD2; size: NA; J: TRBJ2-7; V: TRBV5-4; CDR3: CASSLRLLGTAGAEQYF; DNA: TGTGCCAGCAGCTTGCGATTATTAGGGACGGCGGGAGCCGAGCAGTACTTC
D: NA; size: many; J: TRBJ2-1; V: TRBV2; CDR3: CASSVRGPSYNEQFF; DNA: TGTGCCAGCAGTGTGAGGGGTCCCTCCTACAATGAGCAGTTCTTC
D: TRBD1; size: few; J: TRBJ1-6; V: TRBV13; CDR3: CASRSGTANSPLHF; DNA: TGTGCCAGCAGGTCCGGGACAGCTAATTCACCCCTCCACTTT
D: NA; size: many; J: TRBJ2-2; V: TRBV20-1; CDR3: CSARDPGLHTGELFF; DNA: TGCAGTGCTAGAGATCCCGGACTCCACACCGGGGAGCTGTTTTTT